This entry features one T cell receptor (beta chain) sequence. This entry is derived from a study of blood T cells in healthy people across ages. The CDR3 runs to 13 residues. Using a J-beta primer mix together with a sample-barcoded 5' primer, a second PCR was run for roughly 7 to 12 cycles. The yield of each sample was at least 2.5 million CDR3-containing paired-end reads. TCRdb fed the 5' RACE reads into MiXCR, producing one record per CDR3 protein. The data hold 1.2 million to 1.5 million distinct CDR3 sequences, with roughly 45% observed a single time. The chain uses TRBV21-1 and TRBJ2-5. TRBV21-1 is labeled a pseudogene. This receptor was identified in a woman under 30 in good health. Specimen: blood. The CDR3 region has the DNA TGTGCCAGAATAAGACGGGGTCAAGAGACCCAGTACTTC. It codes for CARIRRGQETQYF.